This T cell receptor beta chain was recovered during a study of Ad26.COV2.S vaccination and SARS-CoV-2 variants. Study-wide background: Recipients of Ad26.COV2.S got it intramuscularly, once or twice 56 days apart.

Of note for this clone: Its antigen is still unknown.

Stated treatment: over 15 received Ad26.COV2.S at low or high dose, single or two shots; 5 received placebo; per-sample allocation not given. Repertoires come from day 63 after the first vaccine or placebo injection. Donation came from an adult in Boston who was aged 18-55 years. Study-level points and caveats: From the TCR breadth and depth analyses, total T cell responses may have been underestimated.

Some clones are missing from TCRdb's copy, which holds only in-frame ones; the method was immunoSEQ multiplex PCR. The sample lists hundreds of thousands of clones, 89% occurring once. V shed 8 bases, J shed 2 bases, and the junction held 7 bases outside the gene matches. The CDR3 has 14 residues. This clonotype was obtained from a person between 18 and 65 years old who received the Ad26.COV2.S COVID-19 vaccine or a placebo. The rearrangement uses TRBV5-3 and TRBJ1-2; 9 nucleotides agree with TRBD1. TRBV5-3 is an ORF, with its function uncertain. The sequences come from peripheral blood, collected in a trial of Ad26.COV2.S vaccine versus placebo. The CDR3 here is CASTDRGENYGYTF. CDR3 in DNA: TGTGCCAGCACGGACAGGGGCGAAAACTATGGCTACACCTTC.